These 27 T cell receptor beta chains share one sample of origin, sequenced in a study of blood T cells in healthy people across ages. Combining a sample-barcoded 5' primer with a J-beta primer mix, a second PCR ran for roughly 6 to 12 cycles. MiXCR was run by TCRdb on the 5' RACE reads, yielding one entry per CDR3 protein. Of just over 800,000 distinct CDR3 sequences in the sample, approximately 67% were seen once. The sequenced material came from blood. All receptors come from a man aged 25 to 40 in good health.

The chain combines TRBV12-3 or TRBV12-4 with TRBJ2-2, with a tentative D call TRBD2 (5 bases). V lost 3 bases and J 7 bases, leaving 12 bases between the germline ends. The CDR3 spans 14 residues. CDR3 residues: CASSFFLAGGELFF. The DNA for the CDR3 is TGTGCCAGCAGTTTCTTCCTAGCCGGCGGGGAGCTGTTTTTT.

The V gene is TRBV5-6, the J gene TRBJ1-2; 11 positions agree with TRBD1. Germline loops: CDR1 SGHDT, CDR2 YYEEEE. Trimming removed 7 bases from V and 6 bases from J; junction bases left unmatched: 20. The CDR3 length is 18 residues. The CDR3 loop reads CASAPRRRTGGAPNGYTF. Written as DNA, the CDR3 is TGTGCCAGCGCCCCACGAAGGAGGACAGGGGGCGCCCCGAATGGCTACACCTTC.

In regard to this clonotype: Since the CDR3 does not end with the conserved phenylalanine or tryptophan, this likely comes from a read error. V is TRBV5-1 and J is TRBJ2-5; the match to TRBD2 covers 8 bases. V shed 0 bases and J 5 bases; nucleotides not matched to a gene: 6. CDR3 size: 15 residues. CDR1 is SGHRS and CDR2 is YFSETQ in the germline V gene. CDR3 DNA: TGCGCCAGCAGCTTGGGGACTAGCATCGGGGAGACCCAGTACATC. Encoded protein: CASSLGTSIGETQYI.

This sequence joins TRBV11-2 and TRBJ2-5, with TRBD2 matching over 13 bases. The last part of the DNA fits TRBJ2-7 better; the J call may be wrong. CDR3 length: 16 amino acids. Germline CDR1 reads SGHAT; CDR2 reads FQNNGV. The CDR3 DNA reads as TGTGCCAGCAGCCTAACTAGCGGGGGGGCCGTCCACGAGCAGTACTTC. Its protein is CASSLTSGGAVHEQYF.

The rearrangement joins TRBV9 to TRBJ2-5; D is uncertain. The CDR3 length is 12 residues. V dropped 3 bases and J dropped 11 bases, with 14 bases sitting between them. Germline V gene sequence: CDR1 SGDLS, CDR2 YYNGEE. This chain's CDR3 is CASSGRLGEQYF. The CDR3 DNA sequence: TGTGCCAGCAGCGGACGACTTGGTGAGCAGTACTTC.

The rearrangement links TRBV6-2 or TRBV6-3 to TRBJ2-1; 14 positions agree with TRBD2. Germline V gives CDR1 MNHEY, CDR2 SVGEGT. The CDR3 is 14 amino acids. V lost 6 bases, J lost 8 bases, and 3 bases stayed unmatched. DNA for the CDR3: TGTGCCAGCAGGACTAGCGGGGGGGCCGATGAGCAGTTCTTC. Its translation is CASRTSGGADEQFF.

The gene calls are TRBV7-2 and TRBJ2-3; D possibly corresponds to TRBD2 (6 bases). In germline, CDR1 is SGHTA, CDR2 FQGNSA. CDR3 length: 13 amino acids. V was clipped by 7 bases and J by 4 bases, with 12 bases between them. CDR3 region: CASTGTFPDTQYF. The CDR3 DNA reads as TGTGCCAGCACGGGGACTTTCCCAGATACGCAGTATTTT.

This clonotype showed up just a few times. The rearrangement links TRBV4-3 to TRBJ2-3, with TRBD2 matching over 9 bases. CDR1 is LGHNA and CDR2 is YSLEER in the germline V gene. The CDR3 sequence is 17 residues long. V dropped 3 bases and J dropped 4; count of bases not matched to a gene: 11. This CDR3 reads CASSHALAAGGADTQYF. For the CDR3, the DNA is TGCGCCAGCAGCCACGCTTTGGCGGCGGGGGGGGCAGATACGCAGTATTTT.

The table lists this clonotype with a few counts. The chain joins TRBV29-1 to TRBJ1-2; D gene unclear. The V gene's germline CDR1 is SQVTM and CDR2 ANQGSEA. Trimming left V 4 bases short and J 4 bases short, with 10 bases between. This CDR3 contains 12 residues. This CDR3 is CSVGLGSYGYTF. The CDR3 nucleotides are TGCAGCGTTGGTCTAGGGAGCTATGGCTACACCTTC.

This clonotype has a single count. The genes are TRBV3-1 and TRBJ1-2, with no clear D. The germline CDR1 and CDR2 sequences are LGHDT and YNNKEL (reference sequence). The CDR3 length is 17 residues. The V and J ends lost 0 bases and 3 bases respectively, with 17 bases between them. The DNA for the CDR3 is TGTGCCAGCAGCCAAGAATCCTATCTGGTAACGGACTATGGCTACACCTTC. It is translated as CASSQESYLVTDYGYTF.

The rearrangement links TRBV12-5 to TRBJ2-3; 10 nucleotides align to TRBD2. Germline V CDR1 and CDR2: LGHNT, FRNRAP. V was pared by 3 bases and J by 4 bases, with 4 bases of the junction left unmatched. The CDR3 has 15 amino acids. The CDR3: CASGFLAGGADTQYF. The CDR3 bases are TGTGCTAGTGGTTTCTTAGCGGGGGGCGCAGATACGCAGTATTTT.

The genes are TRBV12-3 or TRBV12-4 and TRBJ2-4; D unclear. TRBJ2-7 matches the DNA end more closely, so the J call is doubtful. The CDR3 runs to 14 residues. For the CDR3, the DNA is TGTGCCAGCAGTTTAGCGCTAACCCTCTACGAGCAGTACTTC. Its protein is CASSLALTLYEQYF.

The chain employs TRBV20-1 and TRBJ2-1; 7 nucleotides align to TRBD2. The length of the CDR3 is 13 residues. The V and J ends lost 5 bases and 5 bases, in that order; junction bases with no gene match: 6. The V gene's germline CDR1 is DFQATT and CDR2 SNEGSKA (reference sequence). CDR3: CSASGLADNEQFF. CDR3 nucleotides: TGCAGTGCTTCCGGGCTAGCGGACAATGAGCAGTTCTTC.

This clonotype was seen only a few times. This chain uses TRBV20-1 with TRBJ2-1; 15 bases are shared with TRBD2. Trimming cost V 4 bases and J 4 bases; bases outside gene matches: 5. This CDR3 is built from 16 residues. CDR1 and CDR2 (germline): DFQATT, SNEGSKA (reference sequence). In nucleotides, the CDR3 is TGCAGTGCTACCCGGACTAGCGGGGGGGGTTACAATGAGCAGTTCTTC. Amino acids: CSATRTSGGGYNEQFF.

V usage is TRBV4-3 and J usage is TRBJ2-5; no reliable D call. CDR3 length: 13 residues. Germline V gene sequence: CDR1 LGHNA, CDR2 YSLEER. With 0 bases removed from V and 4 bases from J, the gap between germline ends came to 6 bases. The CDR3, as DNA: TGCGCCAGCAGCCAAGAATCCGGAGAGACCCAGTACTTC. This encodes CASSQESGETQYF.

The table lists this clonotype with a count of one. The CDR3 protein is CASGRTGAGNTEAFF. CDR3 nucleotide sequence: TGTGCCAGCGGACGGACAGGGGCGGGGAACACTGAAGCTTTCTTT. The chain employs TRBV27 and TRBJ1-1; 9 bases map to TRBD1. This CDR3 spans 15 amino acids. V was clipped by 8 bases and J by 1 base; unmatched bases: 8. Germline-derived CDR1 and CDR2 are MNHEY and SMNVEV (reference sequence).

This clonotype was seen a handful of times. The J gene is TRBJ2-7, the V gene TRBV7-9; no firm D call. The CDR3 loop spans 12 amino acids. The V and J ends lost 1 base and 3 bases respectively, with 4 bases between them. CDR1 and CDR2 from the germline V gene are SEHNR and FQNEAQ (reference sequence). The CDR3 region is CASSLVIYEQYF. The CDR3 DNA is TGTGCCAGCAGCTTAGTCATCTACGAGCAGTACTTC.

The chain joins TRBV29-1 to TRBJ1-2; tentative D call: TRBD1 (6 bases). This CDR3 region has 14 residues. V was clipped by 0 bases and J by 7 bases, with 15 bases between them. Germline V CDR1 and CDR2: SQVTM, ANQGSEA. This CDR3 reads CSVEDFSGARGYTF. For the CDR3, the DNA is TGCAGCGTTGAAGATTTCTCGGGGGCGCGTGGCTACACCTTC.

The genes are TRBV5-5 and TRBJ2-3, with TRBD2 matching over 7 bases. J gave up 2 bases and V 3 bases, and 3 bases lay outside the gene matches. The CDR3 totals 14 residues. The germline V gene has CDR1 SGHKS and CDR2 YYEKEE (reference sequence). In DNA, the CDR3 is TGTGCCAGCAGCTGGGGGGGGACCACAGATACGCAGTATTTT. Amino acid sequence: CASSWGGTTDTQYF.

On this clonotype itself: An end of the junction differs from the germline gene, which may be a read error. This sequence joins TRBV9 and TRBJ1-2, with no clear D. The CDR3 is made up of 12 amino acids. Germline CDR1 SGDLS, CDR2 YYNGEE. CDR3 amino acids: CASSVGFYGHTF. CDR3 DNA: TGTGCCAGCAGCGTGGGCTTCTATGGCCACACCTTC.

The sample holds one count of this clonotype. The rearrangement links TRBV2 to TRBJ2-7; maybe TRBD2 (5 bases). Trimming removed 3 bases at V and 1 base at J, with 13 bases between. CDR3 length: 15 residues. CDR1 and CDR2 from the germline V gene are SNHLY and FYNNEI. CDR3 nucleotides: TGTGCCAGCAGTGACTCACGACGGGGATCCTACGAGCAGTACTTC. Protein product: CASSDSRRGSYEQYF.

This clonotype was seen more than once but under ten times. J is TRBJ1-1 and V is TRBV6-5; no reliable D call. Germline CDR1 and CDR2: MNHEY and SVGAGI. The CDR3 length is 12 residues. V shed 5 bases and J shed 1 base, with 5 bases lying between them. CDR3 sequence: CASSRRNTEAFF. DNA of the CDR3: TGTGCCAGCAGTCGAAGGAACACTGAAGCTTTCTTT.

The chain combines TRBV3-1 with TRBJ1-5; D unresolved. The CDR3 spans 13 residues. Trimming left V 8 bases short and J 4 bases short, with 12 bases between. Germline values: CDR1 LGHDT, CDR2 YNNKEL (reference sequence). CDR3 residues: CASGFPGNQPQHF. CDR3 nucleotides: TGTGCCAGCGGATTCCCAGGTAATCAGCCCCAGCATTTT.

In this sample, this clonotype turned up once. The V gene is TRBV11-2, the J gene TRBJ1-2, with D maybe TRBD1 (6 bases). There are 17 residues in the CDR3. Germline CDR1 and CDR2: SGHAT and FQNNGV. Trimming took off 2 bases at V and 4 bases at J, with 20 bases between the two ends. This chain's CDR3 is CASSLSGAWGQGYGYTF. CDR3 nucleotide sequence: TGTGCCAGCAGCTTAAGTGGGGCGTGGGGGCAGGGCTATGGCTACACCTTC.

The chain is built from TRBV18 and TRBJ2-7; 9 bases line up with TRBD1. This CDR3 is 15 amino acids long. The germline CDR1 and CDR2 sequences are KGHSH and LQKENI. V lost 6 bases, J lost 3 bases, and 9 bases stayed unmatched. CDR3 nucleotide sequence: TGTGCCAGCTCGCCCTGGGACAGGGTGGGCTACGAGCAGTACTTC. It translates to CASSPWDRVGYEQYF.

The chain's CDR3 is CASSQGLYGELFF. The CDR3 nucleotides are TGTGCCAGCAGCCAGGGACTCTACGGGGAGCTGTTTTTT. This rearrangement joins TRBV7-2 to TRBJ2-2, with a weak D call TRBD2 (6 bases). The V gene's germline CDR1 is SGHTA and CDR2 FQGNSA. V dropped 5 bases and J dropped 7 bases, with 11 bases sitting between them. The CDR3 runs to 13 residues. Full variable domain (rest looked up from reference TRBV7-2 and TRBJ2-2): GAGVSQSPSNKVTEKGKDVELRCDPISGHTALYWYRQSLGQGLEFLIYFQGNSAPDKSGLPSDRFSAERTGGSVSTLTIQRTQQEDSAVYLCASSQGLYGELFFGEGSRLTVL.

This chain joins TRBV20-1 and TRBJ1-1, with 8 bases that match TRBD1. CDR3 length: 13 residues. V was pared by 1 base and J by 3 bases, with 1 base of the junction left unmatched. Germline V gene lookup returns CDR1 DFQATT and CDR2 SNEGSKA (reference sequence). CDR3 loop: CSARGTGYTEAFF. CDR3 in DNA: TGCAGTGCTAGAGGGACAGGGTACACTGAAGCTTTCTTT.